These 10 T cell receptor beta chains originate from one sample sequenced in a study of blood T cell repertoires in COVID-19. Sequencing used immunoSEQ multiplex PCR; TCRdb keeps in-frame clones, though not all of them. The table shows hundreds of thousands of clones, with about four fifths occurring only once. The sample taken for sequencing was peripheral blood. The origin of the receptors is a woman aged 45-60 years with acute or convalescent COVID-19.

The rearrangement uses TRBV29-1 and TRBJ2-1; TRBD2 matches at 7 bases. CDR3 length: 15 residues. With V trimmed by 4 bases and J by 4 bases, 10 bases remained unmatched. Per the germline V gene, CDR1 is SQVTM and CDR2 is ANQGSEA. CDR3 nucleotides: TGCAGCGTTGGGGTGCTACTAGCGTATTACAATGAGCAGTTCTTC. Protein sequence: CSVGVLLAYYNEQFF.

CDR3 coding DNA: TGTGCCAGCTCACCCACCCAGGGCCGTGGCTCTGGAAACACCATATATTTT. It yields the protein CASSPTQGRGSGNTIYF. The chain uses TRBV18 and TRBJ1-3; a weak D match, TRBD1 (5 bases). CDR1 is KGHSH, CDR2 LQKENI, per germline. Trimming cost V 3 bases and J 0 bases, with 15 bases left between them. The CDR3 has 17 residues.

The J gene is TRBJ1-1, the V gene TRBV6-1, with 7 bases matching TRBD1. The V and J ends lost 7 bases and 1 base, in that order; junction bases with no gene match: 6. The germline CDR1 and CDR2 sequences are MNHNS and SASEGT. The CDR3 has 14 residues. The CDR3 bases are TGTGCCAGCACAGGGGGACGGGAGAACACTGAAGCTTTCTTT. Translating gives CASTGGRENTEAFF.

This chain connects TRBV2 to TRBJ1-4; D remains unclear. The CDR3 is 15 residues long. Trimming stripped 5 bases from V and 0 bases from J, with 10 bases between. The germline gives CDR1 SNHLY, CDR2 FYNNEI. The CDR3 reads CASSRLSTTNEKLFF. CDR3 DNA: TGTGCCAGCAGTAGACTTTCCACAACTAATGAAAAACTGTTTTTT.

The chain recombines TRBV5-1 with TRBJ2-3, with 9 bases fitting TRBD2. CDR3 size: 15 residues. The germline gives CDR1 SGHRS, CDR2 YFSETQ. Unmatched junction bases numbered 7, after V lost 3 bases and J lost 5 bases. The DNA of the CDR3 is TGCGCCAGCAGCTATCTAGCGGGATTGGGAGATACGCAGTATTTT. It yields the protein CASSYLAGLGDTQYF.

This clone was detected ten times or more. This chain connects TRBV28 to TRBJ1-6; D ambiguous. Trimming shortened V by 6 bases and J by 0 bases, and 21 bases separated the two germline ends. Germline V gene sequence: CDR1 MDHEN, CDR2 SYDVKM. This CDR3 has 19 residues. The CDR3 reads CASRPIFDKGGSYNSPLHF. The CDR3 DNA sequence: TGTGCCAGCAGGCCCATCTTCGACAAAGGAGGCTCCTATAATTCACCCCTCCACTTT. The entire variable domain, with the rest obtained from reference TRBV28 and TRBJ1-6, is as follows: DVKVTQSSRYLVKRTGEKVFLECVQDMDHENMFWYRQDPGLGLRLIYFSYDVKMKEKGDIPEGYSVSREKKERFSLILESASTNQTSMYLCASRPIFDKGGSYNSPLHFGNGTRLTVT.

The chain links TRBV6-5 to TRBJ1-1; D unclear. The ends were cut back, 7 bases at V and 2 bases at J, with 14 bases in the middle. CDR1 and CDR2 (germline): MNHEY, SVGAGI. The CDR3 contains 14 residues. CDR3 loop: CASTKPGANTEAFF. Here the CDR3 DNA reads TGTGCCAGCACCAAACCGGGAGCTAACACTGAAGCTTTCTTT.

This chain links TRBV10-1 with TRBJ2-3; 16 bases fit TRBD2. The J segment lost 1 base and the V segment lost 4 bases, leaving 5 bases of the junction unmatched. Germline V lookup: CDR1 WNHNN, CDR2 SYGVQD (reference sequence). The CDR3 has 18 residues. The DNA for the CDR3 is TGCGCCAGCAGTGCGGGACTAGCGGGAGGGTCGGGCACAGATACGCAGTATTTT. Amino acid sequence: CASSAGLAGGSGTDTQYF.

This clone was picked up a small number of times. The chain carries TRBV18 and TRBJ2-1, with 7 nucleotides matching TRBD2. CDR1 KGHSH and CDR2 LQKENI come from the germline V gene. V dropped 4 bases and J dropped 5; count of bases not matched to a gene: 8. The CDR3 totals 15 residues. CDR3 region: CASSRRAGLDNEQFF. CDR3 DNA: TGTGCCAGCTCACGACGAGCGGGGCTCGACAATGAGCAGTTCTTC.

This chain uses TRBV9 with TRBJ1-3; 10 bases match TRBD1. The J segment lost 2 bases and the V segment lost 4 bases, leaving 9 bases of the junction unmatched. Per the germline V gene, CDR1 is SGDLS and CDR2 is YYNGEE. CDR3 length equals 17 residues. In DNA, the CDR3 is TGTGCCAGCAGCCTCGGATCCGGGACAGGGGCTGGAAACACCATATATTTT. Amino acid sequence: CASSLGSGTGAGNTIYF.